These 28 T cell receptor beta chains were all obtained from the same sample, sequenced in a study of T cell responses to AZD1222 COVID-19 vaccine. Assay used: immunoSEQ multiplex PCR; TCRdb lists only in-frame clones, some missing. The table includes about 100,000 clones, around nine tenths detected once. This specimen was peripheral blood, taken on day 0 of AZD1222 vaccination. These receptors all stem from an adult in good health.

The J gene is TRBJ1-1, the V gene TRBV7-3, with D possibly being TRBD1 (6 bases). Germline lookup yields CDR1 SGHTA and CDR2 FQGTGA. The CDR3 has 13 residues. V was clipped by 6 bases and J by 1 base, with 9 bases between them. DNA of the CDR3: TGTGCCAGCAGTATAGGGGGGAACACTGAAGCTTTCTTT. Translating it yields CASSIGGNTEAFF. The whole variable domain, remainder taken from reference TRBV7-3 and TRBJ1-1, is GAGVSQTPSNKVTEKGKYVELRCDPISGHTALYWYRQSLGQGPEFLIYFQGTGAADDSGLPNDRFFAVRPEGSVSTLKIQRTERGDSAVYLCASSIGGNTEAFFGQGTRLTVV.

This clone showed up just once. This chain joins TRBV2 and TRBJ1-3; D gene unclear. The CDR3 totals 13 residues. Trimming removed 8 bases from V and 0 bases from J, with 8 bases in between. Germline CDR1 SNHLY, CDR2 FYNNEI. As DNA, the CDR3 is TGTGCCAGCCACAGTAACTCTGGAAACACCATATATTTT. Protein sequence: CASHSNSGNTIYF. Drawing the rest from reference TRBV2 and TRBJ1-3, the complete variable domain is EPEVTQTPSHQVTQMGQEVILRCVPISNHLYFYWYRQILGQKVEFLVSFYNNEISEKSEIFDDQFSVERPDGSNFTLKIRSTKLEDSAMYFCASHSNSGNTIYFGEGSWLTVV.

The rearrangement joins TRBV5-1 to TRBJ2-7; D perhaps matches TRBD1 (6 bases). The CDR3 is made up of 14 amino acids. The germline V gene has CDR1 SGHRS and CDR2 YFSETQ. Trimming shortened V by 1 base and J by 3 bases, and 11 bases separated the two germline ends. This CDR3 reads CASSLTGNNYEQYF. In nucleotides, the CDR3 is TGCGCCAGCAGCTTGACAGGGAATAACTACGAGCAGTACTTC.

The gene calls are TRBV6-6 and TRBJ1-5, with D unclear. The CDR3 loop spans 13 amino acids. Trimming stripped 7 bases from V and 6 bases from J, with 13 bases between. Per the germline V gene, CDR1 is MNHNY and CDR2 is SVGAGI (reference sequence). CDR3 nucleotides: TGTGCCAGCATTTTAACGAATGGTCAGCCCCAGCATTTT. It encodes CASILTNGQPQHF.

V is TRBV5-1 and J is TRBJ2-1, with D perhaps TRBD1 or TRBD2 (6 bases each). Trimming removed 0 bases from V and 5 bases from J, with 12 bases in between. CDR1 and CDR2 (germline): SGHRS, YFSETQ. This CDR3 has 15 residues. DNA of the CDR3: TGCGCCAGCAGCTTGGCGGGGGCCCCCAACAATGAGCAGTTCTTC. The encoded protein is CASSLAGAPNNEQFF.

The V call is TRBV28, the J call TRBJ1-1; 8 bases agree with TRBD1. V lost 10 bases to trimming and J lost 6 bases; unmatched junction nucleotides: 10. Germline-derived CDR1 and CDR2 are MDHEN and SYDVKM. The CDR3 spans 13 residues. In nucleotides, the CDR3 is TGTGCCATAAGGACAGGGAGTATCTCTGAAGCTTTCTTT. It is translated as CAIRTGSISEAFF.

V gene TRBV6-2 or TRBV6-3 combines with J gene TRBJ1-5, with no clear D. V lost 2 bases to trimming and J lost 5 bases, with 10 bases between them. This CDR3 contains 14 residues. Looked up from germline, CDR1 is MNHEY and CDR2 is SVGEGT. The chain's CDR3 is CASSYADTYQPQHF. In DNA, the CDR3 is TGTGCCAGCAGTTACGCAGACACATATCAGCCCCAGCATTTT.

This CDR3 is CASSLTWAGESSGANVLTF. The CDR3 DNA reads as TGTGCCAGCAGCTTAACGTGGGCGGGAGAGTCCTCTGGGGCCAACGTCCTGACTTTC. V is TRBV7-3 and J is TRBJ2-6; TRBD2 aligns across 7 bases. The germline V gene has CDR1 SGHTA and CDR2 FQGTGA. The CDR3 length is 19 residues. V trimming: 0 bases; J trimming: 0 bases; junction bases outside the gene matches: 8.

V and J are TRBV7-8 and TRBJ2-7, with TRBD2 identical over 10 bases. The CDR3 spans 15 residues. V lost 7 bases to trimming and J lost 7 bases; unmatched junction nucleotides: 13. The germline V gene has CDR1 SGHVS and CDR2 FQNEAQ. The CDR3 bases are TGTGCCAGCATCCTCGGCAGCGGGAGGGCCGGGGAGCAGTACTTC. This sequence encodes CASILGSGRAGEQYF.

This clone occurred a few times. The chain couples TRBV30 to TRBJ2-4, with a weak D call TRBD2 (5 bases). Germline CDR1 is GTSNPN and CDR2 is SVGIG (reference sequence). V was shortened by 1 base and J by 1 base, with 20 bases between the two germline ends. There are 18 residues in the CDR3. CDR3 amino acids: CAWSDRMTSGMAKNIQYF. The CDR3 DNA reads as TGTGCCTGGAGTGACCGGATGACAAGCGGCATGGCCAAAAACATTCAGTACTTC.

The rearrangement links TRBV11-2 to TRBJ2-7; D gene ambiguous. Trimming took 3 bases from V and 6 from J, leaving 15 bases between them. The germline V gene has CDR1 SGHAT and CDR2 FQNNGV. This CDR3 region has 14 residues. The CDR3 DNA sequence: TGTGCCAGCAGCTTTGAACAGCCCACTGGCGAGCAGTACTTC. Protein sequence: CASSFEQPTGEQYF.

CDR3 protein: CASSLGAGGGYLETQYF. In DNA, the CDR3 is TGTGCCAGCAGCTTAGGAGCGGGGGGAGGGTATTTGGAGACCCAGTACTTC. This chain joins TRBV11-2 and TRBJ2-5; TRBD2 aligns across 9 bases. Losses at the gene ends were 1 base for V and 5 bases for J; bases not matched to a gene: 11. This CDR3 has 17 amino acids. Looked up from germline, CDR1 is SGHAT and CDR2 is FQNNGV.

This chain joins TRBV6-5 and TRBJ1-2; tentative D call: TRBD1 (6 bases). The CDR3 length is 13 residues. V was shortened by 8 bases and J by 5 bases, with 15 bases between the two germline ends. The germline V gene has CDR1 MNHEY and CDR2 SVGAGI. The CDR3 is CASLDRPPYGYTF. As DNA, the CDR3 is TGTGCCAGCCTCGACAGGCCGCCGTATGGCTACACCTTC.

V and J are TRBV4-2 and TRBJ2-5; 12 bases are shared with TRBD2. With V trimmed by 4 bases and J by 1 base, 4 bases remained unmatched. This CDR3 is 16 amino acids long. Germline CDR1 reads LGHNA; CDR2 reads YNFKEQ. CDR3 nucleotides: TGTGCCAGCAGCCGGGGACTAGCGGGTTTCCAAGAGACCCAGTACTTC. Amino acid sequence: CASSRGLAGFQETQYF.

This rearrangement joins TRBV19 to TRBJ2-3, with 7 bases lining up with TRBD2. Germline CDR1 LNHDA, CDR2 SQIVND (reference sequence). V was pared by 5 bases and J by 0 bases, with 8 bases of the junction left unmatched. The CDR3 consists of 16 residues. CDR3 in amino acids: CASSSPTSPSTDTQYF. CDR3 DNA: TGTGCCAGTAGTTCCCCGACTAGCCCTAGCACAGATACGCAGTATTTT.

This chain links TRBV28 with TRBJ1-4; tentative D call: TRBD1 (5 bases). CDR1 is MDHEN and CDR2 is SYDVKM in the germline V gene. V lost 5 bases to trimming and J lost 3 bases, with 10 bases between them. This CDR3 spans 14 amino acids. The CDR3 region has the DNA TGTGCCAGCAGTCCAGGGTCGGCTAATGAAAAACTGTTTTTT. It is translated as CASSPGSANEKLFF. Based on the CDR3 plus reference TRBV28 and TRBJ1-4, the full variable domain is DVKVTQSSRYLVKRTGEKVFLECVQDMDHENMFWYRQDPGLGLRLIYFSYDVKMKEKGDIPEGYSVSREKKERFSLILESASTNQTSMYLCASSPGSANEKLFFGSGTQLSVL.

The genes are TRBV5-1 and TRBJ2-1, with 9 bases identical to TRBD2. The V and J ends lost 4 bases and 2 bases, in that order; junction bases with no gene match: 7. CDR3 size: 16 residues. Germline V CDR1 and CDR2: SGHRS, YFSETQ. The CDR3: CASSRASGATYNEQFF. In DNA form, the CDR3 reads TGCGCCAGCAGCCGGGCTAGCGGGGCAACCTACAATGAGCAGTTCTTC.

The chain employs TRBV20-1 and TRBJ1-1, with unresolved D. This CDR3 has 13 residues. Between the trimmed V and J ends, which lost 3 bases and 4 bases, there was a span of 12 bases. Germline CDR1 DFQATT, CDR2 SNEGSKA (reference sequence). The CDR3 reads CSASLGITTEAFF. CDR3 sequence (DNA): TGCAGTGCTAGTCTAGGGATAACCACTGAAGCTTTCTTT.

This chain links TRBV5-8 with TRBJ1-5; D is undetermined. CDR1 and CDR2 (germline): SGHTS, YDEGEE. V was cut by 1 base and J by 2 bases, with 10 bases left in between. The CDR3 has 15 amino acids. The CDR3 DNA follows: TGTGCCAGCAGCTTGTTTTCGGTTCGCAATCAGCCCCAGCATTTT. Encoded protein: CASSLFSVRNQPQHF.

This clone was found once. This chain links TRBV4-1 with TRBJ2-1; D is possibly TRBD2 (6 bases). Trimming shortened V by 0 bases and J by 4 bases, and 25 bases separated the two germline ends. Germline lookup yields CDR1 MGHRA and CDR2 YSYEKL. The CDR3 is 20 residues long. CDR3 DNA sequence: TGCGCCAGCAGCCAAGACGAGCGGGTGAGGCGGAGTGGGGTTTACAATGAGCAGTTCTTC. Protein: CASSQDERVRRSGVYNEQFF.

The V gene is TRBV7-2, the J gene TRBJ1-1; the match to TRBD1 covers 8 bases. The CDR3 loop spans 13 amino acids. J was trimmed by 4 bases and V by 4 bases; bases with no gene match: 2. Germline V gene lookup returns CDR1 SGHTA and CDR2 FQGNSA. For the CDR3, the DNA is TGTGCCAGCAGCTCCGGGACAGGCACTGAAGCTTTCTTT. It codes for CASSSGTGTEAFF.

A word on this clone: One junction end does not reproduce the germline sequence, and a read error may be involved. The chain couples TRBV3-1 (or the pseudogene TRBV3-2) to TRBJ1-2; a weak D match, TRBD1 (5 bases). Germline CDR1 LGHDT, CDR2 YNNKEL (reference sequence). The length of the CDR3 is 14 residues. The CDR3 reads CASSQDGGEYGYTF. The DNA of the CDR3 is TGTGCCAGCAGTCAAGACGGGGGGGAATACGGCTACACCTTC.

V is TRBV28 and J is TRBJ1-5; unclear D gene. The germline V gene has CDR1 MDHEN and CDR2 SYDVKM. The CDR3 has 15 amino acids. Trimming removed 8 bases from V and 0 bases from J, with 14 bases in between. The CDR3 region has the DNA TGTGCCAGCGAGGATACGGGAAATAGCAATCAGCCCCAGCATTTT. Its protein product is CASEDTGNSNQPQHF.

This sequence joins TRBV5-1 and TRBJ2-1; 7 nucleotides agree with TRBD1. Germline CDR1 is SGHRS and CDR2 is YFSETQ. The CDR3 length is 14 residues. V was pared by 6 bases and J by 1 base, with 4 bases of the junction left unmatched. The CDR3 DNA sequence: TGCGCCAGCACAACGGACAGGTCCTACAATGAGCAGTTCTTC. This sequence encodes CASTTDRSYNEQFF.

V gene TRBV9 combines with J gene TRBJ1-6; 9 bases map to TRBD1. After removal of 3 bases from V and 4 bases from J, the junction contained 8 bases not matched to a gene. Germline CDR1 SGDLS, CDR2 YYNGEE. The CDR3 runs 17 residues. The CDR3 sequence is CASSGRDRVSYNSPLHF. CDR3 nucleotide sequence: TGTGCCAGCAGCGGCCGGGACAGGGTTTCTTATAATTCACCCCTCCACTTT.

The chain joins TRBV30 to TRBJ1-2; D is undetermined. CDR1 is GTSNPN and CDR2 is SVGIG in the germline V gene (reference sequence). There are 14 residues in the CDR3. Trimming cost V 4 bases and J 2 bases, with 14 bases left between them. CDR3 region: CAWNPVWGNYGYTF. In DNA form, the CDR3 reads TGTGCCTGGAACCCAGTCTGGGGAAACTATGGCTACACCTTC.

The rearrangement joins TRBV7-2 to TRBJ2-7, with 9 bases matching TRBD2. V lost 1 base and J lost 1; bases outside the gene matches: 2. The CDR3 is made up of 15 amino acids. CDR1 is SGHTA and CDR2 is FQGNSA in the germline V gene. The CDR3 loop is CASSLGSGGSYEQYF. CDR3 in DNA: TGTGCCAGCAGCTTAGGAAGCGGGGGGTCCTACGAGCAGTACTTC. Full variable domain (outside the CDR3, taken from reference TRBV7-2 and TRBJ2-7): GAGVSQSPSNKVTEKGKDVELRCDPISGHTALYWYRQSLGQGLEFLIYFQGNSAPDKSGLPSDRFSAERTGGSVSTLTIQRTQQEDSAVYLCASSLGSGGSYEQYFGPGTRLTVT.

The chain carries TRBV28 and TRBJ2-7; D is undetermined. This CDR3 spans 14 amino acids. V gave up 4 bases and J gave up 4 bases, with 14 bases separating them. Germline loops: CDR1 MDHEN, CDR2 SYDVKM. The CDR3 spells CASSSGPPAYEQYF. The CDR3 DNA sequence: TGTGCCAGCAGTTCCGGGCCCCCCGCTTACGAGCAGTACTTC.